This TCR beta chain was sequenced for a study of cytomegalovirus exposure and HLA in healthy donors. A multiplex PCR was run with 60 Vbeta primers and 13 Jbeta primers. Sequenced by immunoSEQ multiplex PCR; TCRdb stores in-frame clones only, minus some. The repertoire consists of under 200,000 clones, with around four fifths occurring once and the leading ten covering 1.3%. Study results and limitations: A few chains tied to CMV proved CMV antigen-specific in vitro. In a later analysis, fewer than 20,000 TCR beta sequences were associated with HLA alleles at 0.05 false discovery rate. Several of the most significant clusters were apparently associated with common viral pathogens in a later analysis.

CDR3 length equals 15 residues. V trimming: 0 bases; J trimming: 6 bases; junction bases outside the gene matches: 4. Germline loops: CDR1 LGHNA, CDR2 YNFKEQ. A note on this clone: What it binds is unknown.

The chain links TRBV4-2 to TRBJ2-3, with 9 bases lining up with TRBD2. Sequencing used PBMCs. The source of this sequence is a woman in her forties or fifties in good health and CMV-seronegative. CDR3 loop: CASSQDRLAGDTQYF. The CDR3, as DNA: TGTGCCAGCAGCCAAGATCGGCTAGCGGGGGATACGCAGTATTTT.